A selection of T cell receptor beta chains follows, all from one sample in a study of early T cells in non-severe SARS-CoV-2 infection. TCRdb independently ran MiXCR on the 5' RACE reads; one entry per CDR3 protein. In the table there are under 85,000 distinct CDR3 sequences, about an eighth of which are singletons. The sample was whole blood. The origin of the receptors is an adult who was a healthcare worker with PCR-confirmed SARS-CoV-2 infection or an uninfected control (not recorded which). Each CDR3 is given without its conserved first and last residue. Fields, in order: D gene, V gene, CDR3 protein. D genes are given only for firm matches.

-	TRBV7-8	ASSFGRGNTEAF
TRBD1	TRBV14	ASSHGTGAPLH
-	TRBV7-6	ASSLRDGRNTGELF
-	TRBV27	ASSLQGTNTEAF
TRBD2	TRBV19	ASSEVAGLYNEQF
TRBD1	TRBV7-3	ASSLYPPGQGSQNSPLH
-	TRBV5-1	ASSDTGPGELF
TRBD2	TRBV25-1	ASSELTSGSTDEQF
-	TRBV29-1	SVEPWDTLTEAF
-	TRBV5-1	ASSETVTYEQY
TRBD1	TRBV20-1	SASFGQGTDTQY
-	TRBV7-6	ASSSLAPLH
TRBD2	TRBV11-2	ASSSLGLAGGMGSYNEQF
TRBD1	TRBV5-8	ASSLGQGFSYT
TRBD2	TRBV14	ASSQDFSRGGRADTQY
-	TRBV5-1	ASRQGNHNEQF
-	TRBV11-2	ASSLDLVETQY
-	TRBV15	ATSRAGAPPRTDTQY
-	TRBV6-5	ASTRGDFQY
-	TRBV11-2	ASSPRTVPDTQY
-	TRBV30	AWSQTPDGIKLATEAF
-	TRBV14	ASSQDIRTEAF
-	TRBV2	ASRDPDKNTEAF
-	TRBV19	ASSIAGALNEKLF
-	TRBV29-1	SVGGGTVSYEQY
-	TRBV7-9	ASSSPTGKLAYEQY
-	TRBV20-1	SARSGPSLRAEQY
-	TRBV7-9	ASSPSARPPYEQY
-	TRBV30	AWNPGTKETQY
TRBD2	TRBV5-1	ASSQREGLENEQF
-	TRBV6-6	ASSYLGGNQPQH
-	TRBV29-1	SVEGGHTDTQY
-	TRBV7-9	ASSFTDSNQPQH
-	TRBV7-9	ASSPVGTEAF
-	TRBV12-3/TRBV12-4	ASSFSRVRGNQPQH
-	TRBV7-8	ASSFGGGPDTQY
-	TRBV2	ASSDPLANYGYT
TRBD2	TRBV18	ASSAGGTNFLETQY
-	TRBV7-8	ASSSPNQPQH
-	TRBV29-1	SVAGSSYEQY
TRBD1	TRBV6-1	ASSGQGISGNTIY
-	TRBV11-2	ASSLGAGSSYEQY
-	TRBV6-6	ASSSRGKEAF
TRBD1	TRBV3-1	ASSQGTGLSGNTIY
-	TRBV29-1	SVEDGGNQPQH